The 30 T cell receptor beta chains presented below share a single source sample, sequenced in a study of OX40 agonist ivuxolimab in advanced cancers. Data came from immunoSEQ multiplex PCR; TCRdb stores just in-frame clones and leaves some out. The repertoire holds 75,000 to 100,000 clones, with 90% to 95% as singletons. The specimen was CD4+ or CD8+ T cells sorted from blood, collected in a trial of the OX40 agonist ivuxolimab. The receptors shown here come from an adult with an advanced solid tumor such as melanoma, head and neck, liver or kidney cancer.

The chain has TRBV7-2 and TRBJ2-7, with TRBD2 identical over 14 bases. The trim removed 2 bases at V and 5 bases at J, leaving 11 bases unmatched. This CDR3 region has 18 residues. The germline V gene encodes CDR1 SGHTA and CDR2 FQGNSA. The CDR3 coding sequence is TGTGCCAGCAGCTTAACCAGACTAGCGGGAGGGGCCATGCACGAGCAGTACTTC. Residues: CASSLTRLAGGAMHEQYF.

The chain joins TRBV4-1 to TRBJ2-7; D unresolved. This CDR3 contains 19 residues. The germline V and J ends were trimmed by 0 bases and 9 bases, with 30 bases remaining between them. Germline loops: CDR1 MGHRA, CDR2 YSYEKL. The CDR3 loop reads CASSQDPRRMVFTSLGQYF. CDR3 sequence (DNA): TGCGCCAGCAGCCAAGATCCCCGGCGGATGGTCTTTACGTCTTTGGGGCAGTACTTC.

The chain combines TRBV11-2 with TRBJ2-1, with D uncertain. Per germline, CDR1 SGHAT and CDR2 FQNNGV. Trimming shortened V by 4 bases and J by 6 bases, and 10 bases separated the two germline ends. This CDR3 has 13 amino acids. The CDR3 nucleotides are TGTGCCAGCAGCTCCTCACCGCCCAATGAGCAGTTCTTC. Encoded protein: CASSSSPPNEQFF. Full variable domain (missing parts from reference TRBV11-2 and TRBJ2-1): EAGVAQSPRYKIIEKRQSVAFWCNPISGHATLYWYQQILGQGPKLLIQFQNNGVVDDSQLPKDRFSAERLKGVDSTLKIQPAKLEDSAVYLCASSSSPPNEQFFGPGTRLTVL.

The chain links TRBV7-3 to TRBJ2-7; a weak D match, TRBD2 (5 bases). The CDR3 spans 13 residues. Trimming cost V 1 base and J 5 bases, with 9 bases left between them. Per the germline V gene, CDR1 is SGHTA and CDR2 is FQGTGA. Written as DNA, the CDR3 is TGTGCCAGCAGCTTAATTCGAGGGAACGAGCAGTACTTC. It codes for CASSLIRGNEQYF.

This chain uses TRBV2 with TRBJ2-2, with D unresolved. V was shortened by 6 bases and J by 3 bases, with 8 bases between the two germline ends. Germline CDR1 and CDR2: SNHLY and FYNNEI. The CDR3 consists of 13 residues. DNA for the CDR3: TGTGCCAGCAGAGACTTTTACACCGGGGAGCTGTTTTTT. Translated, it gives CASRDFYTGELFF.

The gene calls are TRBV5-1 and TRBJ1-5; no definite D call. Trimming shortened V by 0 bases and J by 2 bases, and 9 bases separated the two germline ends. There are 15 residues in the CDR3. The germline V gene has CDR1 SGHRS and CDR2 YFSETQ. The CDR3 region is CASSLEPLGNQPQHF. The CDR3 DNA reads TGCGCCAGCAGCTTGGAGCCCTTGGGCAATCAGCCCCAGCATTTT.

The chain couples TRBV4-1 to TRBJ2-3; 8 nucleotides agree with TRBD1. V dropped 6 bases and J dropped 2; count of bases not matched to a gene: 7. CDR3 length: 15 amino acids. Germline V gene data show CDR1 as MGHRA and CDR2 as YSYEKL. Here the CDR3 reads CASRKTGGNTDTQYF. The CDR3 region has the DNA TGCGCCAGCAGAAAAACAGGGGGTAACACAGATACGCAGTATTTT.

CDR3 in amino acids: CASRLDSSSYNEQFF. As DNA, the CDR3 is TGTGCCAGCAGACTAGACAGTAGCTCCTACAATGAGCAGTTCTTC. V is TRBV6-5 and J is TRBJ2-1; D may match TRBD1 or TRBD2 (5 bases each). The CDR3 contains 15 residues. The V and J ends lost 6 bases and 0 bases respectively, with 12 bases between them. Germline V gives CDR1 MNHEY, CDR2 SVGAGI.

The chain links TRBV6-5 to TRBJ2-7; 8 bases match TRBD1. V was pared by 6 bases and J by 4 bases, with 5 bases of the junction left unmatched. CDR1 is MNHEY, CDR2 SVGAGI, per germline. The CDR3 is 13 residues long. CDR3 in DNA: TGTGCCAGCAGGACGGACAGGGATTACGAGCAGTACTTC. Translating it yields CASRTDRDYEQYF.

The genes are TRBV7-2 and TRBJ2-1, with D possibly being TRBD1 or TRBD2 (6 bases each). The CDR3 is 18 residues long. Germline V gene data show CDR1 as SGHTA and CDR2 as FQGNSA. V gave up 0 bases and J gave up 5 bases, with 20 bases separating them. Written as DNA, the CDR3 is TGTGCCAGCAGCTTAGCGGGGCTAAGGGGGGACCTCAACAATGAGCAGTTCTTC. It yields the protein CASSLAGLRGDLNNEQFF.

The V and J genes are TRBV19 and TRBJ2-7; D ambiguous. V was trimmed by 4 bases and J by 3 bases, leaving 13 bases between them. This CDR3 is 14 amino acids long. Per the germline V gene, CDR1 is LNHDA and CDR2 is SQIVND (reference sequence). In DNA, the CDR3 is TGTGCCAGTAGTACGACCTCCTTGAACTACGAGCAGTACTTC. Translated: CASSTTSLNYEQYF.

This chain links TRBV7-9 with TRBJ1-4, with 7 bases lining up with TRBD1. Germline V gene lookup returns CDR1 SEHNR and CDR2 FQNEAQ (reference sequence). Trimming cost V 4 bases and J 8 bases; bases outside gene matches: 10. The CDR3 is 15 residues long. CDR3 DNA sequence: TGTGCCAGCAGCTCTAAAACCGGGGACAGAGAAAAACTGTTTTTT. This codes for CASSSKTGDREKLFF.

The rearrangement uses TRBV18 and TRBJ2-1; 8 positions match TRBD1. V lost 6 bases to trimming and J lost 10 bases; unmatched junction nucleotides: 8. Germline V CDR1 and CDR2: KGHSH, LQKENI. The CDR3 sequence is 13 residues long. The CDR3 is CASSPSRDREQFF. CDR3 coding DNA: TGTGCCAGCTCCCCGTCCCGGGACAGGGAGCAGTTCTTC. The whole variable domain, filled in from reference TRBV18 and TRBJ2-1, reads NAGVMQNPRHLVRRRGQEARLRCSPMKGHSHVYWYRQLPEEGLKFMVYLQKENIIDESGMPKERFSAEFPKEGPSILRIQQVVRGDSAAYFCASSPSRDREQFFGPGTRLTVL.

The chain couples TRBV18 to TRBJ1-1, with D perhaps matching TRBD1 (6 bases). The CDR3 is 13 residues long. Germline loops: CDR1 KGHSH, CDR2 LQKENI. V was shortened by 6 bases and J by 3 bases, with 11 bases between the two germline ends. The CDR3 coding sequence is TGTGCCAGCTCTCAGGGGCTAGACACTGAAGCTTTCTTT. It yields the protein CASSQGLDTEAFF.

This chain's CDR3 is CASSHGKDTQYF. The DNA for the CDR3 is TGCGCCAGCAGCCACGGAAAAGATACGCAGTATTTT. The J gene is TRBJ2-3, the V gene TRBV4-3; D ambiguous. Trimming stripped 3 bases from V and 5 bases from J, with 6 bases between. Germline V lookup: CDR1 LGHNA, CDR2 YSLEER. The CDR3 covers 12 residues.

The V gene is TRBV5-1, the J gene TRBJ1-1; maybe TRBD1 (6 bases). Trimming took off 4 bases at V and 2 bases at J, with 12 bases between the two ends. The CDR3 extends over 14 amino acids. Germline CDR1 is SGHRS and CDR2 is YFSETQ. The CDR3 here is CASSMDSTNTEAFF. The CDR3 DNA follows: TGCGCCAGCAGCATGGACAGTACCAACACTGAAGCTTTCTTT.

This rearrangement joins TRBV7-2 to TRBJ2-1; D not resolved. Germline V gene sequence: CDR1 SGHTA, CDR2 FQGNSA. The CDR3 is 15 residues long. Trimming removed 5 bases at V and 6 bases at J, with 17 bases between. In DNA, the CDR3 is TGTGCCAGCAGCCTCGGGCCGATTAAAAGCAATGAGCAGTTCTTC. Translated: CASSLGPIKSNEQFF.

J is TRBJ1-3 and V is TRBV19; perhaps TRBD1 as D (6 bases). The CDR3 contains 16 residues. Trimming cost V 6 bases and J 0 bases, with 15 bases left between them. The germline CDR1 and CDR2 sequences are LNHDA and SQIVND (reference sequence). CDR3 bases: TGTGCCAGTAGCGAACAGGGAGGTCACTCTGGAAACACCATATATTTT. Encoded protein: CASSEQGGHSGNTIYF.

Only one count was recorded for this clone. The chain uses TRBV4-1 and TRBJ2-5; a possible D gene is TRBD1 (5 bases). The CDR3 loop spans 14 amino acids. V lost 1 base and J lost 5, with 11 bases in between. Per germline, CDR1 MGHRA and CDR2 YSYEKL. The CDR3 DNA reads as TGCGCCAGCAGCCAAGGTTCAGGGTGGGAGACCCAGTACTTC. It is translated as CASSQGSGWETQYF.

V gene TRBV5-6 combines with J gene TRBJ2-3, with D uncertain. Germline V gene lookup returns CDR1 SGHDT and CDR2 YYEEEE. The CDR3 has 17 residues. V gave up 0 bases and J gave up 1 base, with 15 bases separating them. In nucleotides, the CDR3 is TGTGCCAGCAGCTTGGCGGCAGCCCTAGGGCGCACAGATACGCAGTATTTT. Amino acid sequence: CASSLAAALGRTDTQYF.

The V call is TRBV4-3, the J call TRBJ2-7; 10 positions match TRBD1. The CDR3 contains 15 residues. The germline V gene has CDR1 LGHNA and CDR2 YSLEER. Trimming cost V 3 bases and J 1 base; bases outside gene matches: 3. The chain's CDR3 is CASSQRQGASYEQYF. The DNA of the CDR3 is TGCGCCAGCAGCCAGCGACAGGGGGCGTCCTACGAGCAGTACTTC.

The chain carries TRBV6-6 and TRBJ2-5; 8 nucleotides align to TRBD1. With 0 bases clipped from V and 2 bases from J, the junction kept 5 bases outside the gene matches. The CDR3 sequence is 16 residues long. CDR1 is MNHNY, CDR2 SVGAGI, per germline (reference sequence). The CDR3: CASSYSGQGLQETQYF. The DNA of the CDR3 is TGTGCCAGCAGTTACTCCGGACAGGGCCTACAAGAGACCCAGTACTTC.

In nucleotides, the CDR3 is TGCGCCAGCAGCGAGGGACAGGGGAATTCACCCCTCCACTTT. Translated: CASSEGQGNSPLHF. The rearrangement links TRBV5-1 to TRBJ1-6; TRBD1 matches 10 bases. After removal of 4 bases from V and 7 bases from J, the junction contained 2 bases not matched to a gene. The CDR3 has 14 residues. CDR1 is SGHRS and CDR2 is YFSETQ in the germline V gene.

This sequence joins TRBV5-1 and TRBJ2-7; 7 positions match TRBD2. Germline V gives CDR1 SGHRS, CDR2 YFSETQ. This CDR3 has 14 residues. Germline trimming cut 0 bases from V and 3 bases from J; bases unmatched to any gene: 3. DNA of the CDR3: TGCGCCAGCAGCTTGGAGCTAGCGGTCTACGAGCAGTACTTC. It specifies CASSLELAVYEQYF.

This clone was observed a few times. The genes are TRBV18 and TRBJ2-5, with D maybe TRBD2 (6 bases). Looked up from germline, CDR1 is KGHSH and CDR2 is LQKENI. The CDR3 runs 15 residues. V lost 1 base, J lost 2 bases, and 11 bases lay in between. CDR3 nucleotides: TGTGCCAGCTCACCACAATGGGGGGTTCAAGAGACCCAGTACTTC. Its protein product is CASSPQWGVQETQYF.

This chain uses TRBV4-2 with TRBJ2-7; tentatively, D is TRBD1 (6 bases). Trimming cost V 4 bases and J 4 bases, with 14 bases left between them. This CDR3 has 14 amino acids. Germline V gene lookup returns CDR1 LGHNA and CDR2 YNFKEQ. CDR3 DNA: TGTGCCAGCAGCCCAGACAGGTTGGGGTACGAGCAGTACTTC. Its protein product is CASSPDRLGYEQYF.

This CDR3 reads CASSLGRTTTDTQYF. As DNA, the CDR3 is TGCGCCAGCAGCTTGGGAAGGACTACAACAGATACGCAGTATTTT. V gene TRBV5-1 combines with J gene TRBJ2-3; a possible D gene is TRBD2 (6 bases). This CDR3 contains 15 residues. CDR1 and CDR2 from the germline V gene are SGHRS and YFSETQ. V was trimmed by 0 bases and J by 3 bases, leaving 11 bases between them.

The chain links TRBV5-1 to TRBJ1-2; 10 bases fit TRBD1. Trimming at V came to 1 base and at J to 5 bases, leaving 11 bases not matched to a gene. The germline CDR1 and CDR2 sequences are SGHRS and YFSETQ. CDR3 length: 17 amino acids. The CDR3 bases are TGCGCCAGCAGCTTGACGACAGGGGGCAGATCTGGGTATGGCTACACCTTC. It specifies CASSLTTGGRSGYGYTF.

J is TRBJ1-2 and V is TRBV6-1, with 9 bases matching TRBD1. V was pared by 7 bases and J by 5 bases, with 5 bases of the junction left unmatched. The CDR3 runs 13 residues. Per germline, CDR1 MNHNS and CDR2 SASEGT. CDR3 nucleotides: TGTGCCAGCACTCTGACAGGGGGATATGGCTACACCTTC. Translation: CASTLTGGYGYTF.

This clone was detected only once. The chain has TRBV28 and TRBJ2-2; TRBD1 is a possible D gene (5 bases). The CDR3 loop spans 16 amino acids. The V gene lost 2 bases and the J gene lost 6 bases, with 16 bases spanning the gap. The germline gives CDR1 MDHEN, CDR2 SYDVKM. The CDR3 DNA follows: TGTGCCAGCAGTTTAAGGTCTAGTGGGGCCCCCGGGGAGCTGTTTTTT. Encoded protein: CASSLRSSGAPGELFF.